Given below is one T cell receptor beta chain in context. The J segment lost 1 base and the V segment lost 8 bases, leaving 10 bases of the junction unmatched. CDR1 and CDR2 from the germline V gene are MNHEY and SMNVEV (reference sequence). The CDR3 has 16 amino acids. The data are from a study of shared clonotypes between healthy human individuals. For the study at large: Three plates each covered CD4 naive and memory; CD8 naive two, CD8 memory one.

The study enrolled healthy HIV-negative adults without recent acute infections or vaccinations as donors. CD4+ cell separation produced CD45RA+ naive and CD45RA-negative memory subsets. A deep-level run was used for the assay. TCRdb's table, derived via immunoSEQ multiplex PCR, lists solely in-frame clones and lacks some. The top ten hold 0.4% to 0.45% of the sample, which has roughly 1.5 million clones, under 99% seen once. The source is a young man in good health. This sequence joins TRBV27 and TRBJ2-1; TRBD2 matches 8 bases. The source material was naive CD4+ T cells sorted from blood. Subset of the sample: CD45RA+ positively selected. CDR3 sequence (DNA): TGTGCCAGCCTCCCCCCGGGCGGGAGGTCCTACAATGAGCAGTTCTTC. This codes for CASLPPGGRSYNEQFF.